This entry lists 6 T cell receptor beta chains sequenced from one sample in a study of T cell changes during pregnancy in multiple sclerosis. Assay: immunoSEQ multiplex PCR; the TCRdb copy retains only in-frame clones and omits some. Of tens of thousands of clones in the sample, 90% were seen once. The sequencing used CD8+ T cells from peripheral blood mononuclear cells, collected in the third trimester of pregnancy. The source of these receptors is a female donor with multiple sclerosis, enrolled in a pregnancy study.

V is TRBV28 and J is TRBJ1-1, with D perhaps matching TRBD1 (5 bases). Per germline, CDR1 MDHEN and CDR2 SYDVKM. V lost 5 bases to trimming and J lost 0 bases, with 19 bases between them. The CDR3 sequence is 17 residues long. CDR3 nucleotides: TGTGCCAGCAGTAAGGACACTCTCCTATTTATGAACACTGAAGCTTTCTTT. This codes for CASSKDTLLFMNTEAFF.

This chain joins TRBV4-3 and TRBJ1-5; a possible D gene is TRBD1 (5 bases). Germline loops: CDR1 LGHNA, CDR2 YSLEER. The CDR3 has 14 residues. Trimming removed 0 bases from V and 6 bases from J, with 9 bases in between. In nucleotides, the CDR3 is TGCGCCAGCAGCCAAGATGCGGGGCTTCAGCCCCAGCATTTT. It codes for CASSQDAGLQPQHF.

The genes are TRBV5-5 and TRBJ2-7; the match to TRBD1 covers 9 bases. J gave up 5 bases and V 0 bases, and 3 bases lay outside the gene matches. CDR3 length: 14 amino acids. Germline CDR1 is SGHKS and CDR2 is YYEKEE (reference sequence). CDR3 in DNA: TGTGCCAGCAGCTTGGGGGACAGGGACCACGAGCAGTACTTC. It specifies CASSLGDRDHEQYF.

The rearrangement links TRBV19 to TRBJ1-6, with D possibly TRBD1 on 5 matching bases. CDR1 and CDR2 from the germline V gene are LNHDA and SQIVND (reference sequence). The CDR3 has 16 amino acids. Trimming took 3 bases from V and 0 from J, leaving 9 bases between them. The CDR3 nucleotides are TGTGCCAGTAGTATGGGGGGGAGCTCCTATAATTCACCCCTCCACTTT. Translation gives CASSMGGSSYNSPLHF.

V and J are TRBV6-5 and TRBJ1-5; no reliable D call. V was shortened by 6 bases and J by 6 bases, with 15 bases between the two germline ends. Germline assignment: CDR1 MNHEY and CDR2 SVGAGI. The CDR3 is 14 amino acids. The CDR3 loop is CASSPSITSQPQHF. CDR3 nucleotide sequence: TGTGCCAGCAGCCCCAGTATAACAAGTCAGCCCCAGCATTTT.

This clone was recorded only once. The CDR3: CATSSRLADTQYF. As DNA, the CDR3 is TGTGCCACCAGCTCCCGGTTGGCAGATACGCAGTATTTT. This chain links TRBV15 with TRBJ2-3, with D uncertain. Germline V gene data show CDR1 as LNHNV and CDR2 as YYDKDF (reference sequence). The CDR3 length is 13 residues. V was clipped by 5 bases and J by 4 bases, with 10 bases between them.